This is a list of T cell receptor beta chains from one sample in a study of vaccination effects on CD4 cells after COVID-19. Some clones are missing from TCRdb's copy, which holds only in-frame ones; the method was immunoSEQ multiplex PCR. This sample has roughly 23,000 clones, with around 70% found just once. Their specific antigens are unknown. This specimen consisted of CD4+ T cells from PBMCs cultured with HCoV-NL63 spike peptides, obtained after COVID-19 vaccination. The receptors derive from a human donor who received a COVID-19 vaccine. The CDR3 runs from the conserved cysteine through the conserved F or W. D genes are given only for firm matches. Not every row has a clone size; where given, it reads once, few, many or a size class.

CDR3nt	CDR3aa	v_gene	j_gene	abundance	d_gene
TGTGCCAGCAGACAGGGTAATCGTAACTATGGCTACACCTTC	CASRQGNRNYGYTF	TRBV28	TRBJ1-2	NA	NA
TGCGCCAGCAGCCAAGAGCTAGCGATCCCCGGGGAGCTGTTTTTT	CASSQELAIPGELFF	TRBV4-1	TRBJ2-2	NA	NA
TGTGCTAGTGGTTTGGTAGGCGGGAGCGGTCCCTCCTACGAGCAGTACTTC	CASGLVGGSGPSYEQYF	TRBV12-5	TRBJ2-7	once	TRBD2
TGTGCCAGCAGCTTAGCGGGTAGCTACGTTTACAATGAGCAGTTCTTC	CASSLAGSYVYNEQFF	TRBV7-2	TRBJ2-1	few	NA
TGTGCCAGCAGCTTTAGTCCTGGCTACGAGCAGTACTTC	CASSFSPGYEQYF	TRBV11-1	TRBJ2-7	few	NA
TGTGCCAGCAGCTTCGGGGGGTTGTTGAACACTGAAGCTTTCTTT	CASSFGGLLNTEAFF	TRBV7-2	TRBJ1-1	NA	NA
TGTGCCAGCAGCTTACTGGGACAGACCACCGGTGGCTACACCTTC	CASSLLGQTTGGYTF	TRBV7-9	TRBJ1-2	NA	TRBD1
TGTGCCAGCAGCCAACGCAAGGCCCCGGGAGGCATATATTTT	CASSQRKAPGGIYF	TRBV3-1/TRBV3-2	TRBJ1-3	NA	NA
TGTGCCAGCAGCCAAGCCCGGGGAATTATGAACACTGAAGCTTTCTTT	CASSQARGIMNTEAFF	TRBV3-1/TRBV3-2	TRBJ1-1	NA	NA
TGTGCCAGTAGTATAGGCGGCCAGGTTACAGATACGCAGTATTTT	CASSIGGQVTDTQYF	TRBV19	TRBJ2-3	few	NA
TGCAGCGTTGTGGGCGTAGGCACAGATACGCAGTATTTT	CSVVGVGTDTQYF	TRBV29-1	TRBJ2-3	few	NA
TGTGCCAGCAGCTCAACAGGCCGGAGCTATGGCTACACCTTC	CASSSTGRSYGYTF	TRBV5-4	TRBJ1-2	NA	NA
TGTGCCAGCAGTTACTCGACTTCGGATTACAATGAGCAGTTCTTC	CASSYSTSDYNEQFF	TRBV6-5	TRBJ2-1	few	NA
TGTGCCAGCAGCCCCTCGGGACAAGGTTCCTACGAGCAGTACTTC	CASSPSGQGSYEQYF	TRBV11-3	TRBJ2-7	NA	NA
TGTGCCAGCAGCTTGGCCTATACCTCGAGCTCCTACAATGAGCAGTTCTTC	CASSLAYTSSSYNEQFF	TRBV5-8	TRBJ2-1	NA	NA
TGCGCCAGCAGCTTGGTTGGGGCAGGGCAAGAGACCCAGTACTTC	CASSLVGAGQETQYF	TRBV5-1	TRBJ2-5	NA	NA
TGTGCCAGCAGTCTCGCAGGGGCCGGGGAGCTGTTTTTT	CASSLAGAGELFF	TRBV6-5	TRBJ2-2	few	NA
TGTGCCAGCAGTGCGTCCGTTGGAAACACCATATATTTT	CASSASVGNTIYF	TRBV7-2	TRBJ1-3	NA	NA
TGCGCCAGCAGCTTTACGGGCCAGTCTGGAAACACCATATATTTT	CASSFTGQSGNTIYF	TRBV5-1	TRBJ1-3	few	NA